Listed here are 5 T cell receptor beta chains from one sample, sequenced in a study of T-cell reconstitution after alpha-beta-depleted transplantation in children listed by TCRdb under 2016. The library was built by means of PCR. Sequencing took place on an Illumina HiSeq 2500. TCR libraries were prepared with molecular barcoding, using unique molecular identifiers to normalize TCRbeta repertoire quantification. Starting from the raw public reads, TCRdb applied fastp trimming at Q25, assembled clones with MiXCR and retained in-frame beta chains. Identical CDR3 proteins give one entry, which carries the most common genes and DNA. The sample yields under 750,000 distinct CDR3 sequences; roughly 24% were counted once. Of the sample, around an eighth falls within the top ten clones. According to the study, the label for this sample's treatment or condition signals: allogeneic hematopoietic cell transplantation with graft depleted of TCRalphabeta T cells and CD19 B cells.

Material: PBMCs, mostly from graft donor cells, obtained 360 days after TCRalphabeta/CD19-depleted stem cell transplant. These receptors were collected from a boy under three years old who had a stem cell transplant for acute myeloid leukemia, so the T cells may come from the graft donor.

This clonotype was seen at least ten times. The chain joins TRBV4-1 to TRBJ2-3; D is undetermined. This CDR3 contains 17 residues. Germline loops: CDR1 MGHRA, CDR2 YSYEKL. Trimming removed 1 base at V and 2 bases at J, with 16 bases between. CDR3: CASSQVQLTAYTDTQYF. The CDR3 region has the DNA TGCGCCAGCAGCCAAGTACAGCTCACCGCCTACACAGATACGCAGTATTTT.

J is TRBJ2-5 and V is TRBV7-8; D is uncertain. The CDR3 has 12 amino acids. Trimming took 2 bases from V and 4 from J, leaving 5 bases between them. Per the germline V gene, CDR1 is SGHVS and CDR2 is FQNEAQ. CDR3 sequence reads: CASSLPVETQYF. CDR3 nucleotide sequence: TGTGCCAGCAGCTTACCCGTAGAGACCCAGTACTTC. The whole variable domain, remainder taken from reference TRBV7-8 and TRBJ2-5, is GAGVSQSPRYKVAKRGQDVALRCDPISGHVSLFWYQQALGQGPEFLTYFQNEAQLDKSGLPSDRFFAERPEGSVSTLKIQRTQQEDSAVYLCASSLPVETQYFGPGTRLLVL.

The J gene is TRBJ2-2, the V gene TRBV20-1; D might be TRBD1 (6 bases). The germline gives CDR1 DFQATT, CDR2 SNEGSKA (reference sequence). Trimming stripped 1 base from V and 5 bases from J, with 14 bases between. This CDR3 has 15 amino acids. Written as DNA, the CDR3 is TGCAGTGCTAGAGTGACACAGGGATTGACCGGGGAGCTGTTTTTT. This codes for CSARVTQGLTGELFF.

This clonotype was found a few times. The genes are TRBV21-1 and TRBJ2-2; no check of the table's D call, TRBD1, against the DNA was made. TRBV21-1 is a pseudogene segment. This CDR3 is 17 amino acids long. The CDR3 reads CASSTLTGSRNTGELFF. The CDR3 DNA sequence: TGTGCCAGCAGCACCCTGACGGGGTCTCGTAACACCGGGGAGCTGTTTTTT.

This clonotype was found many times. This chain joins TRBV29-1 and TRBJ2-5; no reliable D call. The CDR3 is 10 residues long. The V end was cut by 0 bases, the J end by 14 bases, with 10 bases between. Germline CDR1 is SQVTM and CDR2 is ANQGSEA. The DNA for the CDR3 is TGCAGCGTTGAAGAAGACAAGACATACTTC. This codes for CSVEEDKTYF.